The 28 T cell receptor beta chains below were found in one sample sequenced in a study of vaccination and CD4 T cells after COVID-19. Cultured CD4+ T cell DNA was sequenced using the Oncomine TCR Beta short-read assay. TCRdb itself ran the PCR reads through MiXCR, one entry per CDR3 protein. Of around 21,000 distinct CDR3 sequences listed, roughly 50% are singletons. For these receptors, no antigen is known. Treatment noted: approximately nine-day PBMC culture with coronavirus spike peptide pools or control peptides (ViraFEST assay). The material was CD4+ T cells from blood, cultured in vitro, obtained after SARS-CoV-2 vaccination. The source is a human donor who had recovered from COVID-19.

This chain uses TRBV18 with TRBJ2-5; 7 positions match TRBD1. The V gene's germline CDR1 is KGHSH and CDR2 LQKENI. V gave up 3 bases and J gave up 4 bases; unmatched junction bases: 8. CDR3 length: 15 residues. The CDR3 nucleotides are TGTGCCAGCTCACCCAGTAAGGGGGCCGGAGAGACCCAGTACTTC. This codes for CASSPSKGAGETQYF.

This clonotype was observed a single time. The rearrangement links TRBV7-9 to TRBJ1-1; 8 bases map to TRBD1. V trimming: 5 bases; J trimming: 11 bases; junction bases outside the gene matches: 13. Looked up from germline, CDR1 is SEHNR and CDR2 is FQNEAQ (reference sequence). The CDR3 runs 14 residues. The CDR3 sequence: CASSEDRAAAVAFF. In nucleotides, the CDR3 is TGTGCCAGCAGCGAGGACAGGGCGGCGGCCGTTGCTTTCTTT.

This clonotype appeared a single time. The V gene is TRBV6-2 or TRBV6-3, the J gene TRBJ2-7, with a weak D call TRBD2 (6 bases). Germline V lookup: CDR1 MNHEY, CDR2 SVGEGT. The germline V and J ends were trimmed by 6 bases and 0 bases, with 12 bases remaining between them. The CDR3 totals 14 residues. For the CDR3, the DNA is TGTGCCAGCAGCCACCCCGGGGGCTCCTACGAGCAGTACTTC. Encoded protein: CASSHPGGSYEQYF.

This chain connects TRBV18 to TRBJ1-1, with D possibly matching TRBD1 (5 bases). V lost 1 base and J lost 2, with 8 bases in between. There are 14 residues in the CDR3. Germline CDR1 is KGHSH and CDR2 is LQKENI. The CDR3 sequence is CASSPRQGNTEAFF. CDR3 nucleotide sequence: TGTGCCAGCTCACCACGTCAGGGTAACACTGAAGCTTTCTTT.

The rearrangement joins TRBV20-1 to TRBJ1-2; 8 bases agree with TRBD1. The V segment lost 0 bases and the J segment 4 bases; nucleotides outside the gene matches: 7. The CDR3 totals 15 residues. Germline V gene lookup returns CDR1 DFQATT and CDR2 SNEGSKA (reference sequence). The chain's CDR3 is CSARDTQGASYGYTF. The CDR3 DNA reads TGCAGTGCTAGAGATACCCAGGGGGCTTCCTATGGCTACACCTTC.

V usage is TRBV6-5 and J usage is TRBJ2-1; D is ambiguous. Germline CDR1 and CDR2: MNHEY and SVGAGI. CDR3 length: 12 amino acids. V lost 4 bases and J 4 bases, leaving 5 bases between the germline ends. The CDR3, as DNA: TGTGCCAGCAGTTCGTTATACAATGAGCAGTTCTTC. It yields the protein CASSSLYNEQFF.

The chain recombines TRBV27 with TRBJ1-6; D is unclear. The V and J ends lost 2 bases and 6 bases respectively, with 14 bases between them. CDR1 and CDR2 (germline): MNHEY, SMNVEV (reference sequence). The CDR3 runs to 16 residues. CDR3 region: CASSLTAAVANSPLHF. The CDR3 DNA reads TGTGCCAGCAGTTTAACGGCAGCGGTGGCTAATTCACCCCTCCACTTT.

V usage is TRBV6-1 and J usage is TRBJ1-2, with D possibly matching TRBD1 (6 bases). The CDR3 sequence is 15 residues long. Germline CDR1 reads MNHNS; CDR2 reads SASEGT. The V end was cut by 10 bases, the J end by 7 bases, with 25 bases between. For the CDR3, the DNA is TGTGCCACAGAACCAACTGCTGGGACATCGTTTGGCTACACCTTC. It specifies CATEPTAGTSFGYTF.

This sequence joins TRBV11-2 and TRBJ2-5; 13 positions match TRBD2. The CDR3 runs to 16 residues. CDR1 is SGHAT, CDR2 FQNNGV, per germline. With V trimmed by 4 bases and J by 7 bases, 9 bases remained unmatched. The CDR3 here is CASSWRTSGGPLTQYF. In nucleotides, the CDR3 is TGTGCCAGCAGCTGGCGGACTAGCGGGGGCCCCCTGACCCAGTACTTC.

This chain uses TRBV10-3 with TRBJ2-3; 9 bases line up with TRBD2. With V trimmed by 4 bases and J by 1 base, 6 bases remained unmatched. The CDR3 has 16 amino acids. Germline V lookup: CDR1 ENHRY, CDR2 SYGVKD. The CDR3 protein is CAISGRIAGGTDTQYF. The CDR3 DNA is TGTGCCATCAGTGGCCGGATAGCGGGGGGCACAGATACGCAGTATTTT.

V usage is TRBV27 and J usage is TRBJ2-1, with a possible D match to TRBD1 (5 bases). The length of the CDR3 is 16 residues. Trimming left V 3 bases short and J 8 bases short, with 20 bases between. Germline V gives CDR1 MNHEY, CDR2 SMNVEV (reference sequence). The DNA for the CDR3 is TGTGCCAGCAGTTTTACCCGTAGGGGTCCCTTGGATGAGCAGTTCTTC. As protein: CASSFTRRGPLDEQFF.

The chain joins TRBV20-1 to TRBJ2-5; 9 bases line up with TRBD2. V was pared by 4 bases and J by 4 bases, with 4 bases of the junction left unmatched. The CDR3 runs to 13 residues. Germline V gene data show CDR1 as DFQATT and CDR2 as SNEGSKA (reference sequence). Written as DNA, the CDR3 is TGCAGTGCTACCAGAGCGGGGGGAGAGACCCAGTACTTC. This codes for CSATRAGGETQYF.

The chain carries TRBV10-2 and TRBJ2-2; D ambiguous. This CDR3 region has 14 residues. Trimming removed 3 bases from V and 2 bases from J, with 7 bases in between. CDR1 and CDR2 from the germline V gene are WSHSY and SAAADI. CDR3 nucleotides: TGCGCCAGCAGTGACATCGGTAACACCGGGGAGCTGTTTTTT. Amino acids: CASSDIGNTGELFF.

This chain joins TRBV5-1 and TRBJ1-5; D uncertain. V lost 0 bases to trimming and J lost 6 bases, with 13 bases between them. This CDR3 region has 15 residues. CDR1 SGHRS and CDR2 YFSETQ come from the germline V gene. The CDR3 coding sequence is TGCGCCAGCAGCTTGGACAGCTTGACGGGTCAGCCCCAGCATTTT. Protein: CASSLDSLTGQPQHF.

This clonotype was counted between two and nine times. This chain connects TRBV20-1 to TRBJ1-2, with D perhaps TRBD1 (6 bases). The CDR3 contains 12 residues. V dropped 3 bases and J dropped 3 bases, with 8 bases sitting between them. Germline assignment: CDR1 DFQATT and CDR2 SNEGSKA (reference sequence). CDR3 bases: TGCAGTGCTAGCAACAGGGACTATGGCTACACCTTC. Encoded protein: CSASNRDYGYTF.

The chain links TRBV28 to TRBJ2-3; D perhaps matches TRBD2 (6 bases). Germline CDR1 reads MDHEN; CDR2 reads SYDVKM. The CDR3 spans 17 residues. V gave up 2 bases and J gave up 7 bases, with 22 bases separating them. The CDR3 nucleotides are TGTGCCAGCAGTTTAGTACGAGGACTAAAAGAAGCGTATACGCAGTATTTT. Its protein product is CASSLVRGLKEAYTQYF.

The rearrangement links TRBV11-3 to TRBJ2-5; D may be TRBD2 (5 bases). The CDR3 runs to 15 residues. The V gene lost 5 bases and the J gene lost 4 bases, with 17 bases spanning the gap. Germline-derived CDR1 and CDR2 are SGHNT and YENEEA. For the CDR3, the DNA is TGTGCCAGCAGCCTCAACGGGGTGTTGGGAGAGACCCAGTACTTC. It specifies CASSLNGVLGETQYF.

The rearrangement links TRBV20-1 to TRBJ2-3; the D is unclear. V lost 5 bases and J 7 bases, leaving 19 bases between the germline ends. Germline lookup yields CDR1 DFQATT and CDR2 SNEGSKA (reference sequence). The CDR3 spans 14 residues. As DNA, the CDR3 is TGCAGTGCTGGTAGCCGGAGCGATTGGCATACGCAGTATTTT. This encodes CSAGSRSDWHTQYF.

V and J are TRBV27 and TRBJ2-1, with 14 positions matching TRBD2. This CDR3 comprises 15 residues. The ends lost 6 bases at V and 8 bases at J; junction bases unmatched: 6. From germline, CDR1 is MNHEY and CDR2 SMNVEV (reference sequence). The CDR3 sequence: CASRMTSGGAYEQFF. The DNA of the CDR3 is TGTGCCAGCAGGATGACTAGCGGGGGGGCATATGAGCAGTTCTTC.

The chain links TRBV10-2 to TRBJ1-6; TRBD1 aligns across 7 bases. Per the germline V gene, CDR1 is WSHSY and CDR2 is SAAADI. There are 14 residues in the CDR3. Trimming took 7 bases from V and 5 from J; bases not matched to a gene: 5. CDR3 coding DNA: TGCGCCAGCACCGGGACAGAAAATAATTCACCCCTCCACTTT. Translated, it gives CASTGTENNSPLHF.

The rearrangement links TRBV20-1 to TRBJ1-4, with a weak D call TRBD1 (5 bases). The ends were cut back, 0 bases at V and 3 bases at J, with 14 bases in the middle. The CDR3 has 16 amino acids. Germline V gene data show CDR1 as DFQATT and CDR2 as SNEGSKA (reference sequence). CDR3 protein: CSARDPKGLANEKLFF. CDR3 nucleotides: TGCAGTGCTAGAGACCCAAAGGGGCTGGCTAATGAAAAACTGTTTTTT.

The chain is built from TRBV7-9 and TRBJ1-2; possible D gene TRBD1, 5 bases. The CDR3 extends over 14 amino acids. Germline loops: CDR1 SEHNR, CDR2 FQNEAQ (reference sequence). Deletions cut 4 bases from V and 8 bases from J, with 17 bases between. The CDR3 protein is CASSSNRFPRGYTF. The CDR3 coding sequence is TGTGCCAGCAGCTCCAACAGGTTCCCTAGGGGCTACACCTTC. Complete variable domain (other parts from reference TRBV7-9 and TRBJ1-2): DTGVSQNPRHKITKRGQNVTFRCDPISEHNRLYWYRQTLGQGPEFLTYFQNEAQLEKSRLLSDRFSAERPKGSFSTLEIQRTEQGDSAMYLCASSSNRFPRGYTFGSGTRLTVV.

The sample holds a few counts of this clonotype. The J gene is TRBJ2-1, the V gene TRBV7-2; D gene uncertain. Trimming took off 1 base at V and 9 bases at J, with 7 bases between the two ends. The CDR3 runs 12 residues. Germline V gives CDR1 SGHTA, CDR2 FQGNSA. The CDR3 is CASSLGLSEQFF. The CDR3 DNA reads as TGTGCCAGCAGCTTAGGGCTTAGTGAGCAGTTCTTC.

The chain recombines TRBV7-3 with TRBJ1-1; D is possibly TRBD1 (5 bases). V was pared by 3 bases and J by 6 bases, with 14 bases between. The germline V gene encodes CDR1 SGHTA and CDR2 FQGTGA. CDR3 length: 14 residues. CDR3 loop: CASSFRRAEPEAFF. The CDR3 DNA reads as TGTGCCAGCAGCTTTCGCAGGGCTGAGCCTGAAGCTTTCTTT.

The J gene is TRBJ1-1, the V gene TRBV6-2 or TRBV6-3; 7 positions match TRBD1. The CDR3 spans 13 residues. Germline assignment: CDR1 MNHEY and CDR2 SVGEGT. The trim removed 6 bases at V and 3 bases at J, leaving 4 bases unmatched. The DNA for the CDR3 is TGTGCCAGCAGGAGAACAGGGGACACTGAAGCTTTCTTT. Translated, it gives CASRRTGDTEAFF.

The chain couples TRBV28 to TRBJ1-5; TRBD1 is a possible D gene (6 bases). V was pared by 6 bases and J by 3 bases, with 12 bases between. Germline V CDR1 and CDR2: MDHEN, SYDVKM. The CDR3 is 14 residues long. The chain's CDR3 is CASRGAGLNQPQHF. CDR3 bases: TGTGCCAGCAGGGGGGCAGGGCTCAATCAGCCCCAGCATTTT.

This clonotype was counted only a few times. In DNA, the CDR3 is TGTGCCAGCAGCTTAGGGAATAATTCACCCCTCCACTTT. It yields the protein CASSLGNNSPLHF. The chain couples TRBV7-3 to TRBJ1-6; D is uncertain. V gave up 2 bases and J gave up 5 bases, with 4 bases separating them. Germline-derived CDR1 and CDR2 are SGHTA and FQGTGA. The length of the CDR3 is 13 residues.

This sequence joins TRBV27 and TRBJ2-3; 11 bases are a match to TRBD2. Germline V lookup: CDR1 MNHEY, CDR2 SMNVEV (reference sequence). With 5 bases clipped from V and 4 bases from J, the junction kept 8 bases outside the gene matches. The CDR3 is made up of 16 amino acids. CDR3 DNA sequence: TGTGCCAGCAGTCTGAGTAGCGGGGGGGTACCAGATACGCAGTATTTT. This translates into CASSLSSGGVPDTQYF.